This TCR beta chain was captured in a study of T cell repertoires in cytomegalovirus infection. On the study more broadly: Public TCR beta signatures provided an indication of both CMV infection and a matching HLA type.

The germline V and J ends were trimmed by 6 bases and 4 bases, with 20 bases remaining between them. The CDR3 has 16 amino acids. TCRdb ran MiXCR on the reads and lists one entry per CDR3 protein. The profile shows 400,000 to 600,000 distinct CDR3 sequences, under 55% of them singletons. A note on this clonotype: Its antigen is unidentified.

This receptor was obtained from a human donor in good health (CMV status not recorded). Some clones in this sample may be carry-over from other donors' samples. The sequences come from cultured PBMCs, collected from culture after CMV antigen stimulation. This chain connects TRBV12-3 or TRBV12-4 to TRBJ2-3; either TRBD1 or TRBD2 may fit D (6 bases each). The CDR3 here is CASSPPGAQRSDTQYF. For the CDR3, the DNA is TGTGCCAGCAGCCCCCCGGGGGCCCAGCGGTCAGATACGCAGTATTTT.